Listed below are T cell receptor beta chains from one sample, sequenced in a study of blood T cells in healthy people across ages. TCRdb reprocessed the 5' RACE reads with MiXCR, giving one entry per CDR3 protein. The repertoire holds 630,000 or so distinct CDR3 sequences, with about 30% as singletons. Sequences were obtained from blood. These receptors all come from a woman older than 75 in good health. CDR3s include the opening cysteine and the closing phenylalanine or tryptophan. A D gene is named only where the DNA matches it firmly. Expanded clones get a size class; other rows say once, few or many, or leave the size out.

TRBJ2-1 . TRBV7-2 . CASSTVIRRETQFF TGTGCCAGCAGCACGGTGATTCGGAGAGAGACCCAGTTCTTC
TRBJ2-5 few TRBV28 TRBD1 CASRGQANYNEQYF TGTGCCAGCAGAGGACAGGCGAATTACAATGAGCAGTACTTC
TRBJ1-2 . TRBV19 . CASSMNERRYGYTF TGTGCCAGTAGTATGAACGAGAGGCGCTATGGCTACACCTTC
TRBJ1-2 many TRBV7-2 . CASSLGRSRYGYTF TGTGCCAGCAGCTTAGGACGATCTAGGTATGGCTACACCTTC
TRBJ1-1 . TRBV5-1 . CASSLDISYTEAFF TGCGCCAGCAGCTTGGATATTTCTTACACTGAAGCTTTCTTT
TRBJ1-5 . TRBV2 TRBD1 CAGRTGGTQPQHF TGTGCCGGAAGAACAGGGGGCACTCAGCCCCAGCATTTT
TRBJ1-2 few TRBV20-1 TRBD1 CSATTTTGARGYTF TGCAGTGCTACAACTACAACAGGGGCGCGAGGCTACACCTTC
TRBJ1-1 many TRBV4-1 . CASSLGSYNTEAFF TGCGCCAGCAGCCTGGGATCCTATAACACTGAAGCTTTCTTT
TRBJ1-5 many TRBV20-1 TRBD1 CSAQTGEFQPQHF TGCAGTGCCCAGACAGGGGAGTTTCAGCCCCAGCATTTT
TRBJ2-1 . TRBV11-3 TRBD2 CASSDTGAGGSYNEQFF TGTGCCAGCAGCGATACGGGAGCGGGGGGTTCCTACAATGAGCAGTTCTTC
TRBJ1-4 . TRBV7-9 . CASSLRRSEKLFF TGTGCCAGCAGCTTAAGGAGGAGTGAAAAACTGTTTTTT
TRBJ2-5 many TRBV5-1 . CASSLEQGWGETQYF TGCGCCAGCAGCTTGGAGCAGGGGTGGGGAGAGACCCAGTACTTC
TRBJ1-4 many TRBV6-5 . CASSSQGTPNEKLFF TGTGCCAGCAGCTCTCAGGGGACGCCTAATGAAAAACTGTTTTTT